Described below is a single T cell receptor beta chain sequence and its context. This specimen comes from a study of blood T cell repertoires in COVID-19. The assay was immunoSEQ multiplex PCR, and TCRdb's table has in-frame clones only and misses some. The table records roughly 300,000 clones, roughly 90% of them present only once. The sample comprised PBMCs or T cells enriched from blood (not recorded which). This sequence originates from a woman in her 30s who had recovered from COVID-19.

The CDR3 loop is CASSLSTQGAIGYTF. The CDR3 DNA reads as TGTGCCAGCAGCTTGAGTACACAGGGGGCCATCGGCTACACCTTC. The chain carries TRBV7-2 and TRBJ1-2; the match to TRBD1 covers 9 bases. The CDR3 totals 15 residues. Germline V lookup: CDR1 SGHTA, CDR2 FQGNSA. With 3 bases clipped from V and 8 bases from J, the junction kept 10 bases outside the gene matches.